Described below is a single T cell receptor beta chain sequence and its context. The antigen is unknown. This sample was included in a study of OX40 agonist ivuxolimab in advanced cancers. Notes on the study in general: Both CD4+ and CD8+ T cell populations in blood had undergone clonal expansion by week 6 at 0.1 to 3.0 mg/kg. Expanded clones were, on average, more numerous in CD8+ T cells than in CD4+. Some nonresponders likewise displayed low normalized T-cell clonal expansion.

Per germline, CDR1 SEHNR and CDR2 FQNEAQ (reference sequence). J was trimmed by 4 bases and V by 7 bases; bases with no gene match: 10. The CDR3 is made up of 15 amino acids. Measured with immunoSEQ multiplex PCR; TCRdb has only the in-frame clones, and not every one. Found here are 100,000 to 150,000 clones, 85% to 95% of them singletons; the top ten hold 0.8% to 1%. The sampling schedule covered blood at baseline, cycle 4 day 1, and cycle 7 day 1. The chain uses TRBV7-9 and TRBJ1-1; the match to TRBD1 covers 9 bases. This clonotype was sampled from an adult with an advanced solid tumor such as melanoma, head and neck, liver or kidney cancer. The sequencing here drew on CD4+ or CD8+ T cells sorted from blood, taken in a trial of the OX40 agonist ivuxolimab. Written as DNA, the CDR3 is TGTGCCAGCAACCCGGACAGGGGACGTGGCACTGAAGCTTTCTTT. This gives the protein CASNPDRGRGTEAFF.